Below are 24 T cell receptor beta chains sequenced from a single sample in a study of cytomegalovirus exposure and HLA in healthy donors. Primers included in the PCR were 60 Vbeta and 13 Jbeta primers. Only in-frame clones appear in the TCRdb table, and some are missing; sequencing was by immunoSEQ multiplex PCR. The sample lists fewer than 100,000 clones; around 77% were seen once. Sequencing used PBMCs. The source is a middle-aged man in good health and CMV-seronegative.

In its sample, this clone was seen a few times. This CDR3 is CASSQRTALSSYEQYF. The CDR3 DNA reads as TGCGCCAGCAGCCAAAGGACAGCGCTTAGCTCCTACGAGCAGTACTTC. The chain carries TRBV4-1 and TRBJ2-7; D is perhaps TRBD1 (6 bases). Germline V CDR1 and CDR2: MGHRA, YSYEKL. CDR3 length: 16 residues. Deletions cut 2 bases from V and 0 bases from J, with 14 bases between.

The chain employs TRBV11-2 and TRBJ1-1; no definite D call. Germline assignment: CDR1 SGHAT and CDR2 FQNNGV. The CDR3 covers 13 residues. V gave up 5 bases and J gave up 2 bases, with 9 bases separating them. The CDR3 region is CASSPGKNTEAFF. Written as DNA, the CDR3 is TGTGCCAGCAGCCCCGGGAAAAACACTGAAGCTTTCTTT.

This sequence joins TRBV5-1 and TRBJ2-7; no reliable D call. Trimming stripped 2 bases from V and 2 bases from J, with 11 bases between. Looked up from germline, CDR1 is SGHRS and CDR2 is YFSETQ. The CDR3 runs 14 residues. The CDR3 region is CASSFWAAPYEQYF. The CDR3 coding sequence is TGCGCCAGCAGCTTTTGGGCAGCCCCCTACGAGCAGTACTTC.

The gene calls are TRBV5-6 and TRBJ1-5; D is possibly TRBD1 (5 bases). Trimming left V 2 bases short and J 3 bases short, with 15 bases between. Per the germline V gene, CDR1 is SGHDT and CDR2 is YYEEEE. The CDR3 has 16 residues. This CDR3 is CASSFWGSFNNQPQHF. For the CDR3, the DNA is TGTGCCAGCAGCTTCTGGGGCAGTTTTAACAATCAGCCCCAGCATTTT.

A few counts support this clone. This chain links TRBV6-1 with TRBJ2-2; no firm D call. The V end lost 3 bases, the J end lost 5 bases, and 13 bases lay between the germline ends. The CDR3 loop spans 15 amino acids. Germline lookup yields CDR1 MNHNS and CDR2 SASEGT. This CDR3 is CASSERMSSTGELFF. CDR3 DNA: TGTGCCAGCAGTGAGAGGATGTCCAGTACCGGGGAGCTGTTTTTT.

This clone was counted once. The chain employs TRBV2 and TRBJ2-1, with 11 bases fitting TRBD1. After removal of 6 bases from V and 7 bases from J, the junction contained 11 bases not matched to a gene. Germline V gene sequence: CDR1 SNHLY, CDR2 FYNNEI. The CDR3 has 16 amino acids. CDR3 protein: CASRAIRTGGTNEQFF. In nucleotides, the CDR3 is TGTGCCAGCAGAGCGATCCGGACAGGGGGCACGAATGAGCAGTTCTTC. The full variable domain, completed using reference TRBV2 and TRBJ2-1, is EPEVTQTPSHQVTQMGQEVILRCVPISNHLYFYWYRQILGQKVEFLVSFYNNEISEKSEIFDDQFSVERPDGSNFTLKIRSTKLEDSAMYFCASRAIRTGGTNEQFFGPGTRLTVL.

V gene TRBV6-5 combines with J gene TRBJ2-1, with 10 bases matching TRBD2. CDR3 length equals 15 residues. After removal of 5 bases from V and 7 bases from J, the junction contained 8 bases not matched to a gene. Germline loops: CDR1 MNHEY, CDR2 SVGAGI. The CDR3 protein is CASSQSSGSFNEQFF. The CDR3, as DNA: TGTGCCAGCAGTCAATCTAGCGGGAGCTTTAATGAGCAGTTCTTC.

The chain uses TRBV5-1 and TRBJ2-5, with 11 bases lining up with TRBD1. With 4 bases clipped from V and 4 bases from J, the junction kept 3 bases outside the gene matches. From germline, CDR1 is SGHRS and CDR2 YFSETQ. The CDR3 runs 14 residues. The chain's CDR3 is CASSTGQGGETQYF. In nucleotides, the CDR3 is TGCGCCAGCAGCACGGGACAGGGGGGAGAGACCCAGTACTTC. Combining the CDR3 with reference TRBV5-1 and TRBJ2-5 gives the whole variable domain KAGVTQTPRYLIKTRGQQVTLSCSPISGHRSVSWYQQTPGQGLQFLFEYFSETQRNKGNFPGRFSGRQFSNSRSEMNVSTLELGDSALYLCASSTGQGGETQYFGPGTRLLVL.

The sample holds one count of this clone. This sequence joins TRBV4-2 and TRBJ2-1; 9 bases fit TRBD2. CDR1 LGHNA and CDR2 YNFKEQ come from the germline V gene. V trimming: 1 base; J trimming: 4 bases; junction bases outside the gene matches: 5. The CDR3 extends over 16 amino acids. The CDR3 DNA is TGTGCCAGCAGCCAAGCGGCTAGCGGGATTTACAATGAGCAGTTCTTC. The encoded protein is CASSQAASGIYNEQFF.

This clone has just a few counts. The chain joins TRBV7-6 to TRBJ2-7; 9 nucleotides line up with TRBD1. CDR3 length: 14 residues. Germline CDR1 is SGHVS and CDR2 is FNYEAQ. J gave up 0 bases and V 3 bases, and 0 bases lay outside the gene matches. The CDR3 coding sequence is TGTGCCAGCAGCTTGACAGGGGGCTCCTACGAGCAGTACTTC. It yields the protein CASSLTGGSYEQYF.

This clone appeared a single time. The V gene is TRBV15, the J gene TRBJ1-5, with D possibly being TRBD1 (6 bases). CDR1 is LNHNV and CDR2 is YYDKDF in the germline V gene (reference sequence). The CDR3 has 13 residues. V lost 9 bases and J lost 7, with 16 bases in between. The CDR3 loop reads CATNSGVRQPQHF. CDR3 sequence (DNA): TGTGCCACGAACTCAGGGGTGAGGCAGCCCCAGCATTTT. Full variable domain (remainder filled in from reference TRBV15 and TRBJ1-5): DAMVIQNPRYQVTQFGKPVTLSCSQTLNHNVMYWYQQKSSQAPKLLFHYYDKDFNNEADTPDNFQSRRPNTSFCFLDIRSPGLGDTAMYLCATNSGVRQPQHFGDGTRLSIL.

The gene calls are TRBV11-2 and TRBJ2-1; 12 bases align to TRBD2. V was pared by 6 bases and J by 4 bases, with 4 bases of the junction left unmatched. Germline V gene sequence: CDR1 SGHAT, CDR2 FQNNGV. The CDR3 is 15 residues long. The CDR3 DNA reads TGTGCCAGCAGTCTTACTAGCGGGGGGTACAATGAGCAGTTCTTC. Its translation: CASSLTSGGYNEQFF.

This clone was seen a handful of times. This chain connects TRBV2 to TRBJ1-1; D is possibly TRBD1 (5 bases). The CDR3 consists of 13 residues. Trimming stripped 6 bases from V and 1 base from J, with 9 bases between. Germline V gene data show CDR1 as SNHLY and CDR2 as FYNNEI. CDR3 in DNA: TGTGCCAGCAGCAGGGAGGAGAACACTGAAGCTTTCTTT. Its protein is CASSREENTEAFF.

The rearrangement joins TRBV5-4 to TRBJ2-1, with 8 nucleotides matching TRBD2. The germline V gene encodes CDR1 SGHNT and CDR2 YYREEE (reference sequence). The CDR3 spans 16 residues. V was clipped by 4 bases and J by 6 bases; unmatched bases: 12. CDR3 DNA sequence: TGTGCCAGCAGCGTTGGTGGGGCGGGGGGCGTCAATGAGCAGTTCTTC. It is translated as CASSVGGAGGVNEQFF.

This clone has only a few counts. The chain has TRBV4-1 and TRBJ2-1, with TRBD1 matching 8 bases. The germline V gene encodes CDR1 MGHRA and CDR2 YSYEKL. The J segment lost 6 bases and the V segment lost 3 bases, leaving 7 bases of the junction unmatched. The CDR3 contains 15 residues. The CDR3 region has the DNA TGCGCCAGCAGCCAGAGGACAGGGTTTGTCAATGAGCAGTTCTTC. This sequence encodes CASSQRTGFVNEQFF.

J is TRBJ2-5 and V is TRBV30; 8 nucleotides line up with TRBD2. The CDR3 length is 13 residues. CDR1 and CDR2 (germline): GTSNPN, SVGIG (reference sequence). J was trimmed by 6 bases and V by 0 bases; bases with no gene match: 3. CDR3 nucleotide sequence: TGTGCCTGGAGTGTAAGCGGGAGTAAGACCCAGTACTTC. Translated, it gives CAWSVSGSKTQYF.

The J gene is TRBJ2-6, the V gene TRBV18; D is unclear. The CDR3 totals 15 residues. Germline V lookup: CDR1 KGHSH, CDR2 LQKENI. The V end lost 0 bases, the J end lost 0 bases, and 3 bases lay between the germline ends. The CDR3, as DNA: TGTGCCAGCTCACCACCCTCCTCTGGGGCCAACGTCCTGACTTTC. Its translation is CASSPPSSGANVLTF.

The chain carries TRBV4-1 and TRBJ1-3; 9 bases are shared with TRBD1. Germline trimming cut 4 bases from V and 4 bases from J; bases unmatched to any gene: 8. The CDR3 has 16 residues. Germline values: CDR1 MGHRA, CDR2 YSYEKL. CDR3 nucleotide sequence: TGCGCCAGCAGCCCGGGACAGGGATTGCGGGGAAACACCATATATTTT. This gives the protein CASSPGQGLRGNTIYF.

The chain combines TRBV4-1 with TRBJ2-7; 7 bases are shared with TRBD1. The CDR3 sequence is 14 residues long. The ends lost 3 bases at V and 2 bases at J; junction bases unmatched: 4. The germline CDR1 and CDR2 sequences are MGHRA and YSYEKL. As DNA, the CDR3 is TGCGCCAGCAGCCACTGGACAGGAGCCTACGAGCAGTACTTC. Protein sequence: CASSHWTGAYEQYF.

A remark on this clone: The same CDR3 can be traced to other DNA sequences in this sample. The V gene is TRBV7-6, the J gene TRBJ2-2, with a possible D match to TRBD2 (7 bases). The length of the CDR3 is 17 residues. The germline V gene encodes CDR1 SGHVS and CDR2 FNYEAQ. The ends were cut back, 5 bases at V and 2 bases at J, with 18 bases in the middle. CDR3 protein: CASSPRLAGANTGELFF. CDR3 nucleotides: TGTGCCAGCAGCCCACGCCTGGCGGGGGCCAACACCGGGGAGCTGTTTTTT.

This CDR3 is CASSETDYGYTF. The CDR3 bases are TGTGCCAGCAGTGAGACAGACTATGGCTACACCTTC. J is TRBJ1-2 and V is TRBV6-1, with D possibly matching TRBD1 (5 bases). The CDR3 runs to 12 residues. The V and J ends lost 3 bases and 3 bases respectively, with 5 bases between them. From germline, CDR1 is MNHNS and CDR2 SASEGT.

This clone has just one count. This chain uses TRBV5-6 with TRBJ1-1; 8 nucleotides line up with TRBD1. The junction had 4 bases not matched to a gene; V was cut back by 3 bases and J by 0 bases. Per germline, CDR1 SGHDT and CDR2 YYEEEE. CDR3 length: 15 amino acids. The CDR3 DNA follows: TGTGCCAGCAGCTCCGACAGGGGCCTGAACACTGAAGCTTTCTTT. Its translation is CASSSDRGLNTEAFF.

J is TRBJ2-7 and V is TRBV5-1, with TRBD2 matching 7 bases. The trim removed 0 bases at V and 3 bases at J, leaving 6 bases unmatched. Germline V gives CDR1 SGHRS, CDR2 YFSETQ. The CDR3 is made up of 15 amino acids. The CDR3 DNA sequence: TGCGCCAGCAGCTTGGCCGGTGGCGGGAGCTACGAGCAGTACTTC. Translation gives CASSLAGGGSYEQYF.

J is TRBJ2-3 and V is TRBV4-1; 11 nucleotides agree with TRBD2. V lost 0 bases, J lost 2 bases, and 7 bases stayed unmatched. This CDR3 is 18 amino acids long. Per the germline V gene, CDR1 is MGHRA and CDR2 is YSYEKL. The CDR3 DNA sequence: TGCGCCAGCAGCCAAGACGCGGGGACTAGCGGATTCACAGATACGCAGTATTTT. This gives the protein CASSQDAGTSGFTDTQYF.